A selection of T cell receptor beta chains follows, all from one sample in a study of glioma-infiltrating T cells after dendritic cell vaccination. Assay used: immunoSEQ multiplex PCR; TCRdb lists only in-frame clones, some missing. The sample lists tens of thousands of clones; almost 85% were seen once. The source material was blood, sampled before dendritic cell vaccination. All receptors come from a human donor with glioblastoma. CDR3s include the opening cysteine and the closing phenylalanine or tryptophan. The D gene is left open where the match is weak. Rows may omit the clone size; those that give it use once, few, many or a size class.

j_gene,d_gene,v_gene,abundance,CDR3nt,CDR3aa
TRBJ2-6,-,TRBV19,-,TGTGCCAGTAGTACATACCTCGGGTCTGGGGCCAACGTCCTGACTTTC,CASSTYLGSGANVLTF
TRBJ2-7,TRBD1,TRBV7-2,-,TGTGCCAGCAGCGGGACAGGCGGGACGACCTACGAGCAGTACTTC,CASSGTGGTTYEQYF
TRBJ2-5,TRBD2,TRBV9,-,TGTGCCAGCAGCGAGCGACTAGCGGGGGGCCAAGAGACCCAGTACTTC,CASSERLAGGQETQYF
TRBJ2-7,TRBD2,TRBV4-2,-,TGTGCCAGCAGCCAAGATTGGACTAGCCTCCCCGAGCAGTACTTC,CASSQDWTSLPEQYF
TRBJ1-3,-,TRBV5-6,-,TGTGCCAGCAGCCCACCGGGGGGCTTGGGCTCTGGAAACACCATATATTTT,CASSPPGGLGSGNTIYF
TRBJ1-2,-,TRBV7-9,-,TGTGCCAGCAGCTTAGCGCTCACGACACCTTTCGTCGGCTACACCTTC,CASSLALTTPFVGYTF
TRBJ2-3,TRBD2,TRBV7-2,few,TGTGCCAGCAGCTCCACTAGCGGGGGTCACAATACGCAGTATTTT,CASSSTSGGHNTQYF
TRBJ2-4,-,TRBV7-2,-,TGTGCCAGCAGCTTAGACCAGGGAGGCATTCAGTACTTC,CASSLDQGGIQYF
TRBJ2-3,TRBD2,TRBV18,-,TGTGCCAGCTCATTGACCGGGACTAGCGTAACAGATACGCAGTATTTT,CASSLTGTSVTDTQYF
TRBJ2-5,TRBD2,TRBV10-3,-,TGTGCCATCAGTGAATTGCGGGGGGGCAAAGAGACCCAGTACTTC,CAISELRGGKETQYF
TRBJ2-7,-,TRBV5-5,-,TGTGCCAGCAGCTTATTTGGGGGCCCCTACGAGCAGTACTTC,CASSLFGGPYEQYF
TRBJ1-1,TRBD1,TRBV11-3,-,TGTGCCAGCAGCTTAGAGGGACAGTGGGGGAATATGAACACTGAAGCTTTCTTT,CASSLEGQWGNMNTEAFF
TRBJ2-1,-,TRBV6-4,-,TGTGCCAGCAGTGACTCTAACCAGAATGAGCAGTTCTTC,CASSDSNQNEQFF
TRBJ2-3,-,TRBV7-6,once,TGTGCCAGCAGCCCCAGTGGGGGGAGAACAGATACGCAGTATTTT,CASSPSGGRTDTQYF
TRBJ2-6,-,TRBV30,-,TGTGCCTGGGGGCACGGTGCCGGGGCCAACGTCCTGACTTTC,CAWGHGAGANVLTF
TRBJ1-5,-,TRBV7-2,few,TGCGCCAGCAGCTTGGACTGGAGCCAGCCCCAGCATTTT,CASSLDWSQPQHF
TRBJ1-5,TRBD1,TRBV6-1,few,TGTGCCAGCAGTGGGACAGGGCTACAGCCCCAGCATTTT,CASSGTGLQPQHF
TRBJ1-2,TRBD1,TRBV4-3,-,TGCGCCAGCAGCCACCACGGACAGGGGGCCTATGGCTACACCTTC,CASSHHGQGAYGYTF
TRBJ2-3,-,TRBV21-1,once,TGTGCCAGCAGCTTCAGCGCTGAGACAGATACGCAGTATTTT,CASSFSAETDTQYF
TRBJ2-3,-,TRBV5-6,-,TGTGCCAGCAGCGGGGGGCCACTAGCGACTAGCACAGATACGCAGTATTTT,CASSGGPLATSTDTQYF
TRBJ1-3,-,TRBV5-4,-,TGTGCCAGCAGCTTGGGTTCAGGGCAGCACTCTGGAAACACCATATATTTT,CASSLGSGQHSGNTIYF
TRBJ1-5,TRBD1,TRBV6-5,-,TGTGCCAGCAGACAGGGGGCTAATCAGCCCCAGCATTTT,CASRQGANQPQHF
TRBJ2-7,-,TRBV23-1,-,TGCGCCAGCAGTCACCGGCCGATGGGCAGGGGCCACGAGCAGTACTTC,CASSHRPMGRGHEQYF
TRBJ2-7,-,TRBV14,-,TGTGCCAGCAGCCAACTAGGGAGCTCCTACGAGCAGTACTTC,CASSQLGSSYEQYF
TRBJ1-6,-,TRBV28,-,TGTGCCAGCAGTTTCCTGAACTTAACTTATAATTCACCCCTCCACTTT,CASSFLNLTYNSPLHF
TRBJ2-7,TRBD2,TRBV11-2,-,TGTGCCAGCAGCTTAGGAGCGGGGAAAATCTCCTACGAGCAGTACTTC,CASSLGAGKISYEQYF
TRBJ1-4,-,TRBV5-1,-,TGCGCCAGCAGCTTCGGGGGTAGTACGGCTAATGAAAAACTGTTTTTT,CASSFGGSTANEKLFF
TRBJ2-2,-,TRBV9,once,TGTGCCAGCAGCGTAGAGGCGGACACCGGGGAGCTGTTTTTT,CASSVEADTGELFF
TRBJ2-1,TRBD2,TRBV7-9,-,TGTGCCAGCAGCTTAGTTGGCGGGGGACGCGAGCAGTTCTTC,CASSLVGGGREQFF
TRBJ2-1,TRBD2,TRBV11-2,-,TGTGCCAGCAGCTTTGGCGGGGGGCCCGACAATGAGCAGTTCTTC,CASSFGGGPDNEQFF
TRBJ1-5,-,TRBV2,-,TGTGCCAGCAGCCGGGACAACGGCGGACAGCCCCAGCATTTT,CASSRDNGGQPQHF
TRBJ2-2,-,TRBV4-3,few,TGCGCCAGCAGCGTACAGGGAGGGGAGCTGTTTTTT,CASSVQGGELFF
TRBJ2-7,TRBD2,TRBV2,-,TGTGCCAGCAATTATAAGCGGGGGGGCGGTTTCTACGAGCAGTACTTC,CASNYKRGGGFYEQYF
TRBJ1-5,-,TRBV27,-,TGTGCCAGCAGCAAAGGGGACATTGGAGTGAATCAGCCCCAGCATTTT,CASSKGDIGVNQPQHF
TRBJ2-3,TRBD2,TRBV5-1,-,TGCGCCAGCAGCTTGAGGGTAGCGGGGGGTGATACGCAGTATTTT,CASSLRVAGGDTQYF
TRBJ2-4,TRBD2,TRBV6-5,-,TGTGCCAGCAGTTCTACTAGCGGGGGCCCCAGAAACATTCAGTACTTC,CASSSTSGGPRNIQYF
TRBJ2-1,-,TRBV9,-,TGTGCCAGCAGCGTAGGGCCGTCGACAAAGAATGAGCAGTTCTTC,CASSVGPSTKNEQFF
TRBJ1-2,-,TRBV4-3,few,TGCGCCAGCAGCCAAGATCTGGCAGCTAACTATGGCTACACCTTC,CASSQDLAANYGYTF
TRBJ2-7,TRBD1,TRBV4-2,-,TGTGCCAGCAGCCAAGATGGAGACAGGGGGAGGTACGAGCAGTACTTC,CASSQDGDRGRYEQYF
TRBJ2-7,-,TRBV6-6,-,TGTGCCAGCAGTTACGGCAGAAAGTACGAGCAGTACTTC,CASSYGRKYEQYF
TRBJ2-7,TRBD2,TRBV5-1,-,TGCGCCAGCAGCTACCTCCCGGGAGGGGGGATATACGAGCAGTACTTC,CASSYLPGGGIYEQYF
TRBJ1-1,-,TRBV19,-,TGTGCCACTAGGGGGGGGACCACTGAAGCTTTCTTT,CATRGGTTEAFF
TRBJ2-5,TRBD2,TRBV13,-,TGTGCCAGCAGCCCCAGACTAGCGGGGGGGCGTGAGACCCAGTACTTC,CASSPRLAGGRETQYF
TRBJ1-5,-,TRBV19,-,TGTGCCAGACCCCCCAGGGAATGTGATCAGCCCCAGCATTTT,CARPPRECDQPQHF
TRBJ2-1,-,TRBV4-1,-,TGCGCCAGCAGCCAAGTGGGGCAGGGATGGAACAATGAGCAGTTCTTC,CASSQVGQGWNNEQFF
TRBJ1-6,-,TRBV19,-,TGTGCCAGTAGTCTCCAGACCGGGGGTCGTTCACCCCTCCACTTT,CASSLQTGGRSPLHF
TRBJ1-2,-,TRBV30,-,TGTGCCTGGAGTGTAGCGGGGGTTGGCGGTGGCTACACCTTC,CAWSVAGVGGGYTF
TRBJ1-2,-,TRBV5-1,-,TGCGCCAGCAGCTTGGAATTTGCGGGTGGCTACACCTTC,CASSLEFAGGYTF
TRBJ2-3,-,TRBV5-6,-,TGTGCCAGCAGCTGGACTTATTCTCTCACAGATACGCAGTATTTT,CASSWTYSLTDTQYF
TRBJ2-3,-,TRBV6-1,-,TGTGCCAGCAGTGAAGCGGCTAGAGTTACGCAGTATTTT,CASSEAARVTQYF
TRBJ1-2,-,TRBV15,-,TGTGCCACCAGCAGAGAAAGACAGACCTATGGCTACACCTTC,CATSRERQTYGYTF
TRBJ1-5,-,TRBV21-1,-,TGTGCCAGCAATCCCCAGGGCGGAAAGGGCAATCAGCCCCAGCATTTT,CASNPQGGKGNQPQHF
TRBJ2-5,-,TRBV11-3,-,TGTGCCAGCAGCTTGTGGGCCCCGTACCAAGAGACCCAGTACTTC,CASSLWAPYQETQYF